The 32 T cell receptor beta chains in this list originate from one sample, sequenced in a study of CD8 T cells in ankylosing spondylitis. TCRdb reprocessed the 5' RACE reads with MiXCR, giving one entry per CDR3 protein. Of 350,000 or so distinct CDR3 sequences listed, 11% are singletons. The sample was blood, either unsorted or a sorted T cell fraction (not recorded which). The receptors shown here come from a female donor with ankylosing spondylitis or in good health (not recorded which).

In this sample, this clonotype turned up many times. The CDR3 sequence is CSARRFGRPSGETQYF. The CDR3 nucleotides are TGCAGTGCTAGGCGATTCGGGAGACCCTCCGGGGAGACCCAGTACTTC. The chain carries TRBV20-1 and TRBJ2-5, with D possibly matching TRBD2 (6 bases). Trimming stripped 3 bases from V and 5 bases from J, with 22 bases between. The CDR3 has 16 amino acids. Germline CDR1 DFQATT, CDR2 SNEGSKA (reference sequence).

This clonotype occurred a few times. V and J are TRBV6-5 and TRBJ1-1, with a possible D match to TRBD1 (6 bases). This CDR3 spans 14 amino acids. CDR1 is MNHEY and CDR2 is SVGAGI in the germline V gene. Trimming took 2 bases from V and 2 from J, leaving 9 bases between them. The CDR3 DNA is TGTGCCAGCAGTTACGGGGGGGCCAACACTGAAGCTTTCTTT. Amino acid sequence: CASSYGGANTEAFF.

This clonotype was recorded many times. In DNA form, the CDR3 reads TGTGCCACCAGCAGTCCAAGAGAACAGACCAAAAACATTCAGTACTTC. Translated, it gives CATSSPREQTKNIQYF. The chain couples TRBV15 to TRBJ2-4; D unclear. The CDR3 is 16 amino acids. The V gene's germline CDR1 is LNHNV and CDR2 YYDKDF (reference sequence). V was trimmed by 3 bases and J by 2 bases, leaving 14 bases between them.

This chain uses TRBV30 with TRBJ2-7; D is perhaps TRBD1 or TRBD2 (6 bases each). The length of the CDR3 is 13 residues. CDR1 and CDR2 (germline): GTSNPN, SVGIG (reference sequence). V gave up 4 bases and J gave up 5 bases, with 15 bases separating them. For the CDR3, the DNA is TGTGCCTGGACTCCGGGGGCCCACCACGAGCAGTACTTC. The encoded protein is CAWTPGAHHEQYF.

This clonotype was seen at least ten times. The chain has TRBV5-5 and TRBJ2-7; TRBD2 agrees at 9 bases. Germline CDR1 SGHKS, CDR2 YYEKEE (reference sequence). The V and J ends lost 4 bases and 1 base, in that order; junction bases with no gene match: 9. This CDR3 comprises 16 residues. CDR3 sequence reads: CASSQEGTSISYEQYF. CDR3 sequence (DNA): TGTGCCAGCAGCCAAGAAGGGACTAGCATTTCCTACGAGCAGTACTTC.

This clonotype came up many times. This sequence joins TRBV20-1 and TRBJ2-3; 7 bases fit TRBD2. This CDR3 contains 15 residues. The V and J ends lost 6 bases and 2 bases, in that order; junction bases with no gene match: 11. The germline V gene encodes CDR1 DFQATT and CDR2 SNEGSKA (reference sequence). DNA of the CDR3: TGCAGTGCCCGGGACTACCTGGGCCCCACAGATACGCAGTATTTT. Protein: CSARDYLGPTDTQYF.

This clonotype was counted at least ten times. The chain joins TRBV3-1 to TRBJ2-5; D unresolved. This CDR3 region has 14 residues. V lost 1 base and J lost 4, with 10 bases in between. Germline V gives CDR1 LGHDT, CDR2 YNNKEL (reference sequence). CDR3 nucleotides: TGTGCCAGCAGCCAAGCCGGCATCGGAGAGACCCAGTACTTC. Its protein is CASSQAGIGETQYF.

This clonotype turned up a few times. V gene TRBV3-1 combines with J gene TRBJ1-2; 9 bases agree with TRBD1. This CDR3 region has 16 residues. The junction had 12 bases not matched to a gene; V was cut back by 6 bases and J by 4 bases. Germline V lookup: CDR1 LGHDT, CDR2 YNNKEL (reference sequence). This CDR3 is CASSKSAGTGPYGYTF. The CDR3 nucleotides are TGTGCCAGCAGTAAATCGGCGGGGACAGGGCCCTATGGCTACACCTTC.

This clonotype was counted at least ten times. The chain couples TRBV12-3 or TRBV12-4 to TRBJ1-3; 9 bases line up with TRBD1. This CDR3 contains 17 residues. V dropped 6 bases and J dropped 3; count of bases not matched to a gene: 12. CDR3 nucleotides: TGTGCCAGCAGCCCCCGACAGGGGGGAAGGGGTGGAAACACCATATATTTT. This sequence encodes CASSPRQGGRGGNTIYF.

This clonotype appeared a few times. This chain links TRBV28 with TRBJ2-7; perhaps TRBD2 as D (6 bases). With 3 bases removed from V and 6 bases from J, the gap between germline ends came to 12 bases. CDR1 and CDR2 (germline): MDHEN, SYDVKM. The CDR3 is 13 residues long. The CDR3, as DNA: TGTGCCAGCAGTTTCTGGAGGGCCGCCGAGCAGTACTTC. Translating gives CASSFWRAAEQYF.

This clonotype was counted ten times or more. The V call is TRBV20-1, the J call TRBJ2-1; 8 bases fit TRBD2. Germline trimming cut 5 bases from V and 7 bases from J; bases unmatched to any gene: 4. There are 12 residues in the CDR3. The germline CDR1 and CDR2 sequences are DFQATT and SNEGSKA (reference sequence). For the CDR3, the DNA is TGCAGTGCTCCGGGACTAGTGAATGAGCAGTTCTTC. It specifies CSAPGLVNEQFF.

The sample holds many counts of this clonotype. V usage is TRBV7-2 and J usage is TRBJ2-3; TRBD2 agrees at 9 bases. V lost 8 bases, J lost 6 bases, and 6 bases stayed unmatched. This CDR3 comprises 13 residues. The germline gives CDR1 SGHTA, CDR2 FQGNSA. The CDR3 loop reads CASASGVGDTQYF. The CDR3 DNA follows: TGTGCCAGCGCTAGCGGGGTGGGGGATACGCAGTATTTT. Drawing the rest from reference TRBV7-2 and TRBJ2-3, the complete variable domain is GAGVSQSPSNKVTEKGKDVELRCDPISGHTALYWYRQSLGQGLEFLIYFQGNSAPDKSGLPSDRFSAERTGGSVSTLTIQRTQQEDSAVYLCASASGVGDTQYFGPGTRLTVL.

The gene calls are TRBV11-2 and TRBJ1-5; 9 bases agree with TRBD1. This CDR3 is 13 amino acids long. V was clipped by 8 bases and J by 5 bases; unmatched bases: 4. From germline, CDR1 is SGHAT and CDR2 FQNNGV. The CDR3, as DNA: TGTGCCAGCGCAAGACAGGGGGATCAGCCCCAGCATTTT. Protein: CASARQGDQPQHF.

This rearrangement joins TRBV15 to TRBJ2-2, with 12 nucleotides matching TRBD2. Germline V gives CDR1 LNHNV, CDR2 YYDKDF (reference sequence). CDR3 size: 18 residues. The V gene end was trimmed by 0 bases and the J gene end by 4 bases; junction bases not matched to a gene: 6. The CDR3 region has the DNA TGTGCCACCAGCAGAGATCTGGGACTAGCGGGCGGCACCGGGGAGCTGTTTTTT. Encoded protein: CATSRDLGLAGGTGELFF. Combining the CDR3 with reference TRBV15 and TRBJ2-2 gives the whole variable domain DAMVIQNPRYQVTQFGKPVTLSCSQTLNHNVMYWYQQKSSQAPKLLFHYYDKDFNNEADTPDNFQSRRPNTSFCFLDIRSPGLGDTAMYLCATSRDLGLAGGTGELFFGEGSRLTVL.

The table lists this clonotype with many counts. CDR3 residues: CASSLVGTTTNEQFF. CDR3 nucleotide sequence: TGCGCCAGCAGCTTGGTGGGGACTACTACTAATGAGCAGTTCTTC. The V gene is TRBV5-1, the J gene TRBJ2-1, with TRBD2 matching over 7 bases. Germline CDR1 SGHRS, CDR2 YFSETQ. This CDR3 region has 15 residues. Trimming at V came to 0 bases and at J to 7 bases, leaving 7 bases not matched to a gene.

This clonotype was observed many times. The CDR3 DNA follows: TGTGCCAGCAGTCTCAACGGGGTGGGTGTGAACACTGAAGCTTTCTTT. Protein: CASSLNGVGVNTEAFF. V and J are TRBV6-1 and TRBJ1-1, with D unclear. The CDR3 runs to 16 residues. Germline V gene sequence: CDR1 MNHNS, CDR2 SASEGT. With 5 bases removed from V and 0 bases from J, the gap between germline ends came to 16 bases.

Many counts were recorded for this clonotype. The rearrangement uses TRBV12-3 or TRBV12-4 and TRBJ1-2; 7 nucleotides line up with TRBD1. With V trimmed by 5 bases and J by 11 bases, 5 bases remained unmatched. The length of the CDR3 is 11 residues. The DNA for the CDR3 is TGTGCCAGCAGTCTGGGGACAGAGTACACCTTC. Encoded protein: CASSLGTEYTF.

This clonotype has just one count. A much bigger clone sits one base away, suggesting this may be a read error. CDR3 in DNA: TGTGCCAGCTGCCAATCAGACACCCTCACCGGGGAGCTGTTTTTT. Its translation is CASCQSDTLTGELFF. The rearrangement uses TRBV4-2 and TRBJ2-2; the D is unclear. CDR1 and CDR2 (germline): LGHNA, YNFKEQ. The CDR3 has 15 residues.

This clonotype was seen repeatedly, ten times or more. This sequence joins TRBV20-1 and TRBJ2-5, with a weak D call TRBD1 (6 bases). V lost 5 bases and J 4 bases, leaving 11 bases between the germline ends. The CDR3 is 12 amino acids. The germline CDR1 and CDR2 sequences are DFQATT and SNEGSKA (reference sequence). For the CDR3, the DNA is TGCAGTGCTCACAGGGCGGGAGAGACCCAGTACTTC. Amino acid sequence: CSAHRAGETQYF.

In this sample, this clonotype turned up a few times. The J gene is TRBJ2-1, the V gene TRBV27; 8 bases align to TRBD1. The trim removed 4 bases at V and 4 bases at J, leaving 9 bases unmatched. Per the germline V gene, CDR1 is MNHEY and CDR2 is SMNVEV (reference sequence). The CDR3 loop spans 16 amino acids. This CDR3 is CASSSPRGLSYNEQFF. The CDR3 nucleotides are TGTGCCAGCAGTTCCCCCAGGGGGCTTTCGTACAATGAGCAGTTCTTC.

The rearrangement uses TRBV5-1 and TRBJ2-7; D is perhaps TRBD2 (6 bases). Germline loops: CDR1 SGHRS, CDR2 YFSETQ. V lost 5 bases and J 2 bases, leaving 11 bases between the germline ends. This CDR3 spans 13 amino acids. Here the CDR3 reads CASRWGEAYEQYF. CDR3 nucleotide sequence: TGCGCCAGCAGATGGGGGGAGGCCTACGAGCAGTACTTC.

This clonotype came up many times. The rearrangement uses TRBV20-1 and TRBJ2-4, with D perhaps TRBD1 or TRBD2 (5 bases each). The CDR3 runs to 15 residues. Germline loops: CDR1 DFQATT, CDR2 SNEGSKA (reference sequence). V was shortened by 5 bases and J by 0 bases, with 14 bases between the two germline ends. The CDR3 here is CSAPQGALAKNIQYF. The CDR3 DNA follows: TGCAGTGCTCCTCAGGGAGCGTTAGCCAAAAACATTCAGTACTTC.

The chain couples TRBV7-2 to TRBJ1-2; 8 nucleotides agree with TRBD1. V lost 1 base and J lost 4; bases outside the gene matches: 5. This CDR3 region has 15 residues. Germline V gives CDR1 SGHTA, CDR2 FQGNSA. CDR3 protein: CASSLGDRLLYGYTF. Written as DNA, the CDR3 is TGTGCCAGCAGCTTAGGGGACAGGTTGCTCTATGGCTACACCTTC.

This CDR3 is CASSRRQGASGETQYF. Here the CDR3 DNA reads TGCGCCAGCAGCCGTCGACAGGGGGCATCTGGGGAGACCCAGTACTTC. The V call is TRBV5-1, the J call TRBJ2-5; 10 bases align to TRBD1. This CDR3 comprises 16 residues. V was clipped by 4 bases and J by 5 bases; unmatched bases: 11. Germline V CDR1 and CDR2: SGHRS, YFSETQ.

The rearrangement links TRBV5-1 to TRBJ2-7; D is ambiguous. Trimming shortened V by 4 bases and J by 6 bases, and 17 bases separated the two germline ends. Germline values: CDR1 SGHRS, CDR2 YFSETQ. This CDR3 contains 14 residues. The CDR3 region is CASSDTSGWIEQYF. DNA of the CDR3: TGCGCCAGCAGCGACACGTCGGGCTGGATCGAGCAGTACTTC.

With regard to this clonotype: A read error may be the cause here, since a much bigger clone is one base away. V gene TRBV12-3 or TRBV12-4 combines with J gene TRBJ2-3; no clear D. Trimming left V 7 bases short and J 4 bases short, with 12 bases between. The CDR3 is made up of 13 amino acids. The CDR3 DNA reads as TGTGCCAGCACTACCTCGACTGCAGATACGCAGTATTTT. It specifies CASTTSTADTQYF.

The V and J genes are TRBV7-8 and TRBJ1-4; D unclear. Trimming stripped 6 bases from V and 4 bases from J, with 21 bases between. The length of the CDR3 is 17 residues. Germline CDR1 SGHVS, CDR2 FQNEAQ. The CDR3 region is CASRLSSLQAINEKLFF. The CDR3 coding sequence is TGTGCCAGCAGACTTAGCTCCCTGCAGGCGATTAATGAAAAACTGTTTTTT. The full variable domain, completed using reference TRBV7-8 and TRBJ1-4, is GAGVSQSPRYKVAKRGQDVALRCDPISGHVSLFWYQQALGQGPEFLTYFQNEAQLDKSGLPSDRFFAERPEGSVSTLKIQRTQQEDSAVYLCASRLSSLQAINEKLFFGSGTQLSVL.

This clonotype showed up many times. As DNA, the CDR3 is TGCAGTGCACAAGACGGTCCAGGATCCTACAATGAGCAGTTCTTC. Translated: CSAQDGPGSYNEQFF. The gene calls are TRBV20-1 and TRBJ2-1; D remains ambiguous. CDR3 length: 15 residues. Germline lookup yields CDR1 DFQATT and CDR2 SNEGSKA (reference sequence). Trimming left V 6 bases short and J 1 base short, with 16 bases between.

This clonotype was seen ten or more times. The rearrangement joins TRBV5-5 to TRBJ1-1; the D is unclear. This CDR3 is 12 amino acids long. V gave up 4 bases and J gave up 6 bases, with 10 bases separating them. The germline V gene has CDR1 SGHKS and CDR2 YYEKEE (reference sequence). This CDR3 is CASSPLGSEAFF. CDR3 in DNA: TGTGCCAGCAGCCCGCTAGGGTCTGAAGCTTTCTTT.

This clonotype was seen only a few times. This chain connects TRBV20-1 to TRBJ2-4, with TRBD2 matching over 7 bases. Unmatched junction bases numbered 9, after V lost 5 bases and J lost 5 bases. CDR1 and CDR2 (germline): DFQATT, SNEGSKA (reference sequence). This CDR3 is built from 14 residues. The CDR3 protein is CSAAPRGRENIQYF. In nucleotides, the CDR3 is TGCAGTGCTGCTCCCCGGGGGAGGGAAAACATTCAGTACTTC.

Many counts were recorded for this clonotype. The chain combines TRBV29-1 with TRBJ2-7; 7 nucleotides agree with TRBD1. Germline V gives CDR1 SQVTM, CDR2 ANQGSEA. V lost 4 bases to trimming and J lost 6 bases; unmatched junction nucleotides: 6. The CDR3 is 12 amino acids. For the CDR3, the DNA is TGCAGCGTTGGACAGGGTCGCATCGAGCAGTACTTC. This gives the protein CSVGQGRIEQYF.

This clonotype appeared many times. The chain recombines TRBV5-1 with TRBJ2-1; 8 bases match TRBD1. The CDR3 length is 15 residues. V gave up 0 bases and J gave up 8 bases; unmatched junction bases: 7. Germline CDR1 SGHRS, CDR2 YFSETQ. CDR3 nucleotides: TGCGCCAGCAGCTTGGGAGCAGGGGGCGATGATGAGCAGTTCTTC. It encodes CASSLGAGGDDEQFF.